The T cell receptor (beta chain) described here comes from a study of T cells after yellow fever vaccination. For TCR, cDNA came from 5'RACE template switching, which added a universal primer site and UMIs. One entry per CDR3 protein, called by TCRdb with MiXCR from the 5' RACE reads. Among about 550,000 distinct CDR3 sequences listed, over 15% were seen once. Points from the study as a whole: A large majority of primary-vaccination clones showed up again after the booster (96% CD4, around 88% CD8).

The V gene end was trimmed by 5 bases and the J gene end by 2 bases; junction bases not matched to a gene: 4. CDR3 length equals 14 residues. In germline, CDR1 is DFQATT, CDR2 SNEGSKA (reference sequence). Notes on this clonotype: Its cognate antigen is unknown.

The rearrangement joins TRBV20-1 to TRBJ2-5; TRBD2 matches 11 bases. Source: PBMCs, taken 15 days after the yellow fever booster vaccination. The TCR comes from a man younger than 40 who received the YFV17D yellow fever vaccine. For the CDR3, the DNA is TGCAGTGCTGTACGACTAGCGGGGCAAGAGACCCAGTACTTC. Its translation: CSAVRLAGQETQYF.